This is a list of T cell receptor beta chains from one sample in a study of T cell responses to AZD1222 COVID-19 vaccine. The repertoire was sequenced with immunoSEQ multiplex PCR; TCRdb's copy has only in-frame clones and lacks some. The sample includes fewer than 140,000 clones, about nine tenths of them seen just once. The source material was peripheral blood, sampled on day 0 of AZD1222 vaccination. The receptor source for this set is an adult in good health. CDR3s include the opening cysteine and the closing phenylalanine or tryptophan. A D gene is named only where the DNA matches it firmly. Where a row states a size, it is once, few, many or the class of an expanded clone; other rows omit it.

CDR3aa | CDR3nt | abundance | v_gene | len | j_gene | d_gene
CASSSGNNLAGVDEQFF | TGCGCCAGCAGCTCTGGAAATAATCTAGCGGGAGTCGATGAGCAGTTCTTC | - | TRBV5-1 | 17 | TRBJ2-1 | TRBD2
CASSLGRTGGRGNEQFF | TGTGCCAGCAGCTTAGGAAGGACGGGGGGCAGGGGAAATGAGCAGTTCTTC | - | TRBV11-2 | 17 | TRBJ2-1 | -
CAWSQLAQETQYF | TGTGCCTGGAGTCAACTAGCCCAAGAGACCCAGTACTTC | - | TRBV30 | 13 | TRBJ2-5 | -
CASSPQGYYEQYF | TGTGCCAGCTCACCACAGGGGTACTACGAGCAGTACTTC | - | TRBV18 | 13 | TRBJ2-7 | -
CASSLPGAGEQFF | TGTGCCAGCAGCTTACCCGGGGCGGGTGAGCAGTTCTTC | - | TRBV5-4 | 13 | TRBJ2-1 | -
CASSVGFSGNTIYF | TGCGCCAGCAGTGTCGGCTTCTCTGGAAACACCATATATTTT | - | TRBV10-2 | 14 | TRBJ1-3 | -
CASSSGTVFSGNTIYF | TGTGCCAGCAGCTCGGGGACAGTCTTCTCTGGAAACACCATATATTTT | - | TRBV5-6 | 16 | TRBJ1-3 | TRBD1
CASGRLAGAWEQFF | TGTGCCAGCGGGAGACTAGCGGGAGCGTGGGAGCAGTTCTTC | - | TRBV19 | 14 | TRBJ2-1 | TRBD2
CASSTGGSEQYF | TGTGCCAGCAGCACAGGGGGATCCGAGCAGTACTTC | - | TRBV2 | 12 | TRBJ2-7 | TRBD1
CASSLTGDTEAFF | TGTGCCAGCAGTTTGACAGGGGACACTGAAGCTTTCTTT | - | TRBV6-5 | 13 | TRBJ1-1 | TRBD1
CSSLSNEKLFF | TGCAGTTCTCTCTCTAATGAAAAACTGTTTTTT | - | TRBV20-1 | 11 | TRBJ1-4 | -
CAISELDARSYNEQFF | TGTGCCATCAGTGAGCTTGACGCTCGCTCCTACAATGAGCAGTTCTTC | - | TRBV10-3 | 16 | TRBJ2-1 | -
CASSLMRNYGYTF | TGCGCCAGCAGCCTTATGAGAAACTATGGCTACACCTTC | - | TRBV4-1 | 13 | TRBJ1-2 | -
CASSFSAETTEAFF | TGTGCCAGCAGCTTTAGCGCAGAGACCACTGAAGCTTTCTTT | - | TRBV5-4 | 14 | TRBJ1-1 | -
CASSQQTGNQPQHF | TGCGCCAGCAGCCAACAAACAGGGAATCAGCCCCAGCATTTT | - | TRBV4-3 | 14 | TRBJ1-5 | -
CASSPTGTEPFGANVLTF | TGTGCCAGCAGCCCTACCGGGACAGAACCGTTTGGGGCCAACGTCCTGACTTTC | - | TRBV7-3 | 18 | TRBJ2-6 | TRBD1
CASSMNRDTYQETQYF | TGTGCCAGTAGTATGAACCGGGACACCTACCAAGAGACCCAGTACTTC | - | TRBV19 | 16 | TRBJ2-5 | -
CAAGTDGYTF | TGTGCCGCCGGGACGGATGGCTACACCTTC | - | TRBV28 | 10 | TRBJ1-2 | -
CASSLDRVNTEAFF | TGTGCCAGCAGCCTGGACAGGGTGAACACTGAAGCTTTCTTT | - | TRBV28 | 14 | TRBJ1-1 | TRBD1
CASSRGVYGYTF | TGTGCCAGCAGTCGAGGAGTCTATGGCTACACCTTC | - | TRBV28 | 12 | TRBJ1-2 | -
CASSDRLTYEQYF | TGTGCCAGCTCTGACAGGTTGACCTACGAGCAGTACTTC | - | TRBV18 | 13 | TRBJ2-7 | -
CASSVAASGRRLYEQYF | TGTGCCAGCAGCGTAGCGGCTAGCGGGAGACGGCTCTACGAGCAGTACTTC | once | TRBV9 | 17 | TRBJ2-7 | TRBD2
CASSLEQGVYYGYTF | TGTGCCAGCAGCTTAGAACAGGGGGTTTACTATGGCTACACCTTC | - | TRBV11-2 | 15 | TRBJ1-2 | TRBD1
CASSLAVAGTGELFF | TGCGCCAGCAGCCTGGCAGTAGCGGGGACCGGGGAGCTGTTTTTT | once | TRBV5-1 | 15 | TRBJ2-2 | TRBD2
CASGPRAGVGTGELFF | TGCGCCAGCGGCCCGAGGGCGGGGGTTGGCACCGGGGAGCTGTTTTTT | - | TRBV10-1 | 16 | TRBJ2-2 | TRBD2
CASSEGRNTEAFF | TGTGCCAGCAGTGAGGGTCGGAACACTGAAGCTTTCTTT | - | TRBV6-1 | 13 | TRBJ1-1 | -
CASSPGRLTTDTQYF | TGCGCCAGCAGCCCGGGACGGCTTACCACAGATACGCAGTATTTT | once | TRBV10-1 | 15 | TRBJ2-3 | -
CASSLAWQANEKLFF | TGTGCCAGCAGCTTAGCGTGGCAGGCGAATGAAAAACTGTTTTTT | - | TRBV11-1 | 15 | TRBJ1-4 | -
CASSLGQAQHF | TGTGCCAGCAGCTTAGGACAGGCCCAGCATTTT | - | TRBV7-9 | 11 | TRBJ1-5 | -
CASSQVGGNYGYTF | TGTGCCAGCAGCCAAGTTGGGGGGAACTATGGCTACACCTTC | - | TRBV14 | 14 | TRBJ1-2 | -
CASNQRQGGQPQHF | TGTGCCAGCAACCAAAGGCAGGGAGGTCAGCCCCAGCATTTT | - | TRBV2 | 14 | TRBJ1-5 | -
CASSSNSNSPLHF | TGTGCCAGCAGCTCAAACAGCAATTCACCCCTCCACTTT | - | TRBV9 | 13 | TRBJ1-6 | -
CASSSRASSSTDTQYF | TGTGCCAGTAGTAGCCGCGCCTCATCTAGCACAGATACGCAGTATTTT | - | TRBV19 | 16 | TRBJ2-3 | -
CASRFEGAYGYTF | TGCGCCAGCAGGTTCGAGGGGGCCTATGGCTACACCTTC | - | TRBV5-1 | 13 | TRBJ1-2 | TRBD1
CATSSPRGQGGISGANVLTF | TGTGCCACCAGCAGCCCTCGTGGACAGGGAGGGATCTCTGGGGCCAACGTCCTGACTTTC | - | TRBV15 | 20 | TRBJ2-6 | -
CASSLVSGSSSYNEQFF | TGTGCCAGCAGTTTAGTATCTGGCTCCAGCTCCTACAATGAGCAGTTCTTC | - | TRBV28 | 17 | TRBJ2-1 | -
CAIAVGGTEAFF | TGTGCCATCGCGGTGGGGGGAACTGAAGCTTTCTTT | once | TRBV10-3 | 12 | TRBJ1-1 | -
CSVGGTGEQYF | TGCAGCGTTGGTGGGACTGGGGAGCAGTACTTC | few | TRBV29-1 | 11 | TRBJ2-7 | -
CASSLEGGTEAFF | TGTGCCAGCAGCTTGGAAGGTGGCACTGAAGCTTTCTTT | - | TRBV5-8 | 13 | TRBJ1-1 | -
CASSGTSGSWSYNEQFF | TGTGCCAGTAGCGGGACTAGCGGGAGCTGGTCCTACAATGAGCAGTTCTTC | - | TRBV19 | 17 | TRBJ2-1 | TRBD2
CASSYGGTLNEQYF | TGTGCCAGCAGCTATGGGGGGACTCTTAACGAGCAGTACTTC | - | TRBV11-3 | 14 | TRBJ2-7 | -
CASSDSRTSRRNEQFF | TGTGCCAGCAGTGACTCAAGGACCTCAAGGAGGAATGAGCAGTTCTTC | once | TRBV6-4 | 16 | TRBJ2-1 | -
CASSLRGVNTEAFF | TGCGCCAGCAGCTTGAGGGGGGTGAACACTGAAGCTTTCTTT | once | TRBV5-1 | 14 | TRBJ1-1 | -
CASRILTVSYEQYF | TGTGCCAGCAGGATCCTGACAGTCTCCTACGAGCAGTACTTC | few | TRBV6-5 | 14 | TRBJ2-7 | -
CASSPGVANTDTQYF | TGTGCCAGCAGCCCCGGGGTCGCGAACACAGATACGCAGTATTTT | - | TRBV7-3 | 15 | TRBJ2-3 | -
CASRGQGADGYTF | TGTGCCAGCAGAGGACAGGGGGCGGACGGCTACACCTTC | - | TRBV25-1 | 13 | TRBJ1-2 | TRBD1
CASSLGAGNGEKLFF | TGTGCCAGCAGCCTAGGTGCGGGGAACGGTGAAAAACTGTTTTTT | - | TRBV3-1/TRBV3-2 | 15 | TRBJ1-4 | -
CASSVGRGLAGPTETQYF | TGTGCCAGCAGCGTAGGGCGGGGACTAGCGGGCCCAACGGAGACCCAGTACTTC | - | TRBV9 | 18 | TRBJ2-5 | TRBD2
CASSPPSTGVHEQYF | TGTGCCAGCTCACCTCCCTCGACAGGGGTCCACGAGCAGTACTTC | - | TRBV18 | 15 | TRBJ2-7 | TRBD1
CASRAGGGRAPDTQYF | TGTGCCAGCCGGGCGGGTGGCGGGAGGGCACCAGATACGCAGTATTTT | - | TRBV7-2 | 16 | TRBJ2-3 | TRBD2
CASSQETRYEQYF | TGTGCCAGCAGCCAAGAGACTAGATACGAGCAGTACTTC | - | TRBV3-1/TRBV3-2 | 13 | TRBJ2-7 | -
CASSLWAGDSNQPQHF | TGTGCCAGCAGTTTATGGGCAGGGGATAGCAATCAGCCCCAGCATTTT | - | TRBV27 | 16 | TRBJ1-5 | -
CASSQDQGSGPQETQYF | TGCGCCAGCAGCCAAGATCAGGGTTCTGGACCCCAAGAGACCCAGTACTTC | - | TRBV4-3 | 17 | TRBJ2-5 | -
CAISEQRESNIQYF | TGTGCCATCAGTGAACAGCGGGAGTCAAACATTCAGTACTTC | - | TRBV10-3 | 14 | TRBJ2-4 | TRBD2
CASSRDGFYGYTF | TGTGCCAGCAGCCGGGACGGATTCTATGGCTACACCTTC | - | TRBV6-5 | 13 | TRBJ1-2 | -
CASSRVSDYGYTF | TGTGCCAGCAGTAGGGTATCGGACTATGGCTACACCTTC | - | TRBV28 | 13 | TRBJ1-2 | -